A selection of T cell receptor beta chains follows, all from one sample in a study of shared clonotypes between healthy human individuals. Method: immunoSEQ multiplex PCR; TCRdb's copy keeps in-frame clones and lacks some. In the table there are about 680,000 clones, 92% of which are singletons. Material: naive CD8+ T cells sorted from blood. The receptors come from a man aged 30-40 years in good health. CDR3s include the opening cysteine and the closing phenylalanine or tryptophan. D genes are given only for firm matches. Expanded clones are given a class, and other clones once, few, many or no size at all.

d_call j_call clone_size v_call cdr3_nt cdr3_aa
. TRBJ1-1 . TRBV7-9 TGTGCCAGCAGCCCTCCGGGCCTACGGGAGACTGAAGCTTTCTTT CASSPPGLRETEAFF
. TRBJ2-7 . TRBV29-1 TGCAGCGTTGGGGACACCCGCTACGAGCAGTACTTC CSVGDTRYEQYF
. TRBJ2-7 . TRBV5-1 TGCGCCAGCACCTCCTTCAACTCCTACGAGCAGTACTTC CASTSFNSYEQYF
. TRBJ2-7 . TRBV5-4 TGTGCCAGCAGCTTGGTTGGGACTGACTACGAGCAGTACTTC CASSLVGTDYEQYF
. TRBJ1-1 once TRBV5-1 TGCGCCAGCAGCTTGAGATCGGACACTGAAGCTTTCTTT CASSLRSDTEAFF
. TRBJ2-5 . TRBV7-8 TGTGCCAGCAGCCCCGGGGTAGAGACCCAGTACTTC CASSPGVETQYF
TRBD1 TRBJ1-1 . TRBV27 TGTGCCAGCGACCCGACAGGGCTGAACACTGAAGCTTTCTTT CASDPTGLNTEAFF
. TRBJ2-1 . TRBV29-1 TGCAGCGTTCGCACACTACTCGGCAATGAGCAGTTCTTC CSVRTLLGNEQFF
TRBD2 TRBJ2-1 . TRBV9 TGTGCCAGCAGCGCCGGCGCGGGAGCATCCTACAATGAGCAGTTCTTC CASSAGAGASYNEQFF
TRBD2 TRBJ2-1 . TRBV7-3 TGTGCCAGCAGCCTAGCGGAGCCCTACAATGAGCAGTTCTTC CASSLAEPYNEQFF
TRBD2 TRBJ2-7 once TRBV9 TGTGCCAGCAGCGTAGAGGGGACTAGCTGGTACGAGCAGTACTTC CASSVEGTSWYEQYF
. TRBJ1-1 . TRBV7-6 TGTGCCAGCAGCCCAGAGGGTCAGGGTACTTTCACTGAAGCTTTCTTT CASSPEGQGTFTEAFF
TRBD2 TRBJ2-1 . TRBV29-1 TGCAGCGCTCTAGCGGGAGGGGACGGTGGTTACAATGAGCAGTTCTTC CSALAGGDGGYNEQFF
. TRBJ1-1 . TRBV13 TGTGCCAGCAGCTTAGGAGGGGCTTCGTACACTGAAGCTTTCTTT CASSLGGASYTEAFF
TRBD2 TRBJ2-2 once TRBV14 TGTGCCAGCAGCCAAAGTAGAAGCGGGACTAGCGCCGGGGAGCTGTTTTTT CASSQSRSGTSAGELFF
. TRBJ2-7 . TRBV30 TGTGCCTGGAGTTTAGGGGTTTCCTACGAGCAGTACTTC CAWSLGVSYEQYF
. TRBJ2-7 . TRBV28 TGTGCCAGCAGTTTAGAAAGGGTCAAGGCGTCCTACGAGCAGTACTTC CASSLERVKASYEQYF
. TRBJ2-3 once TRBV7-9 TGTGCCAGCAGCTTAACGACAGGGAGGGATACGCAGTATTTT CASSLTTGRDTQYF
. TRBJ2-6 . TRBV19 TGTGCCAGTAGTATAGGCGCGAGCTCTGGGGCCAACGTCCTGACTTTC CASSIGASSGANVLTF
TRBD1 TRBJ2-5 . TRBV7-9 TGTGCCAGCAGCTTCGGACAGGCGGGCGGAGAGACCCAGTACTTC CASSFGQAGGETQYF
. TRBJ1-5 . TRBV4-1 TGCGCCAGCAGCCAGTTGTATAGCAATCAGCCCCAGCATTTT CASSQLYSNQPQHF
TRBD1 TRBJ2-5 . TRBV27 TGTGCCAGCAGTCTCTTGGGACAGCAAGAGACCCAGTACTTC CASSLLGQQETQYF
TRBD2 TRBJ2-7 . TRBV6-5 TGTGCCAGCAGTTACTCACTAGCGGGAGGCTACGAGCAGTACTTC CASSYSLAGGYEQYF
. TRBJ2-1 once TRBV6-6 TGTGCCAGCAGTTATGGCGATGAGCAGTTCTTC CASSYGDEQFF
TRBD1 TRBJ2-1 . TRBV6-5 TGTGCCAGCAGCTACGGACAGGGGGCAAATGAGCAGTTCTTC CASSYGQGANEQFF
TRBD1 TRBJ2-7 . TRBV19 TGTGCCAGTAGTATCACGGGACAGGGGATCGACGAGCAGTACTTC CASSITGQGIDEQYF
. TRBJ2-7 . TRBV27 TGTGCCAGCAGTTCGGCCGGGCCACAGGTGTACTACGAGCAGTACTTC CASSSAGPQVYYEQYF
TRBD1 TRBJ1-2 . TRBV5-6 TGTGCCAGCAGCTTCGAGACAGGGGGCGATGGCTACACCTTC CASSFETGGDGYTF
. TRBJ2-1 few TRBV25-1 TGTGCCAGCAGTGGCTACAATGAGCAGTTCTTC CASSGYNEQFF
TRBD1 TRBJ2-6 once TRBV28 TGTGCCAGCAGATCAGGGGGACAGGGGGCTTTTTCATTCTCTGGGGCCAACGTCCTGACTTTC CASRSGGQGAFSFSGANVLTF
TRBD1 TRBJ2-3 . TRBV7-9 TGTGCCAGCAGCTCAACCTACAGGGGGCGTGGAGATACGCAGTATTTT CASSSTYRGRGDTQYF
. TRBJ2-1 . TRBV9 TGTGCCAGCAGCGGAGTTAGCTACAATGAGCAGTTCTTC CASSGVSYNEQFF
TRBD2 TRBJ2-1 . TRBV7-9 TGTGCCAGCAGCCCGGGGACTAGCGGGAGGAGCTCCTACAATGAGCAGTTCTTC CASSPGTSGRSSYNEQFF
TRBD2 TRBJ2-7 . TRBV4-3 TGCGCCAGCAGCCAATCGGGGACTAGCGGCTACGAGCAGTACTTC CASSQSGTSGYEQYF
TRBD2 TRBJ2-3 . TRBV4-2 TGTGCCAGCAGCCCTACTAGCGGGAGTGCAGATACGCAGTATTTT CASSPTSGSADTQYF
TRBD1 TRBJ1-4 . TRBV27 TGTGCCAGCCGGGGGGACAGGCTGGTGGATGAAAAACTGTTTTTT CASRGDRLVDEKLFF
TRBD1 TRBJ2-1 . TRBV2 TGTGCCAGCATGGGACAGCCCTCCTACAATGAGCAGTTCTTC CASMGQPSYNEQFF
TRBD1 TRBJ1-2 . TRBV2 TGTGCCAGCAGTGCGGACAGGCGCGGCTACACCTTC CASSADRRGYTF
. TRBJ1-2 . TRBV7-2 TGTGCCAGCAGCTTAAACCCCCAGGTCCCCTACTATGGCTACACCTTC CASSLNPQVPYYGYTF
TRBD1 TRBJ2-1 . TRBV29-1 TGCAGCGTTGTGGTAGGGGGCGAAAGCTCCTACAATGAGCAGTTCTTC CSVVVGGESSYNEQFF
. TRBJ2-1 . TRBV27 TGTGCCAGCAGTCGGACAGTTTACAATGAGCAGTTCTTC CASSRTVYNEQFF
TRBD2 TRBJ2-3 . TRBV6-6 TGTGCCAGCAGTTCAACTAGCGGGAGCACAGATACGCAGTATTTT CASSSTSGSTDTQYF